Following are 14 T cell receptor beta chains from one sample sequenced in a study of cytomegalovirus exposure and HLA in healthy donors. PCR employed 60 Vbeta and 13 Jbeta primers. Sequenced by immunoSEQ multiplex PCR; TCRdb stores in-frame clones only, minus some. The sample shows approximately 90,000 clones, 85% of them seen only once. Sequencing was performed on PBMCs. The receptors were gathered from a man aged 35 to 55 in good health and CMV-seropositive.

The chain couples TRBV25-1 to TRBJ2-2; 9 nucleotides match TRBD1. The CDR3 spans 18 residues. With V trimmed by 5 bases and J by 6 bases, 16 bases remained unmatched. Per the germline V gene, CDR1 is MGHDK and CDR2 is SYGVNS. The CDR3 DNA reads as TGTGCCAGCAGTTCGAGGGTAGAGGGGACAGGGTCGGCCGGGGAGCTGTTTTTT. This gives the protein CASSSRVEGTGSAGELFF.

This clone was seen only a few times. The chain joins TRBV5-6 to TRBJ1-1; 7 bases are shared with TRBD1. The CDR3 is 14 residues long. CDR1 and CDR2 from the germline V gene are SGHDT and YYEEEE. J was trimmed by 0 bases and V by 4 bases; bases with no gene match: 3. The CDR3: CASSKGQMNTEAFF. Here the CDR3 DNA reads TGTGCCAGCAGCAAGGGACAGATGAACACTGAAGCTTTCTTT. The full variable domain, completed using reference TRBV5-6 and TRBJ1-1, is DAGVTQSPTHLIKTRGQQVTLRCSPKSGHDTVSWYQQALGQGPQFIFQYYEEEERQRGNFPDRFSGHQFPNYSSELNVNALLLGDSALYLCASSKGQMNTEAFFGQGTRLTVV.

This CDR3 reads CASSLFGTSGTTDTQYF. CDR3 nucleotides: TGTGCCAGCAGTTTATTTGGGACTAGCGGGACCACAGATACGCAGTATTTT. The chain combines TRBV27 with TRBJ2-3, with 13 bases lining up with TRBD2. The germline gives CDR1 MNHEY, CDR2 SMNVEV (reference sequence). Germline trimming cut 1 base from V and 2 bases from J; bases unmatched to any gene: 3. The CDR3 is 17 amino acids.

The chain employs TRBV11-3 and TRBJ2-6; D is undetermined. The germline V gene has CDR1 SGHNT and CDR2 YENEEA. CDR3 length: 17 amino acids. Trimming pared 2 bases from V and 0 bases from J, leaving 11 bases between. CDR3 sequence reads: CASSLYHSNSGANVLTF. As DNA, the CDR3 is TGTGCCAGCAGCTTATACCACAGCAACTCTGGGGCCAACGTCCTGACTTTC.

This sequence joins TRBV27 and TRBJ1-6; perhaps TRBD1 as D (5 bases). Trimming shortened V by 2 bases and J by 9 bases, and 11 bases separated the two germline ends. This CDR3 comprises 14 residues. Germline-derived CDR1 and CDR2 are MNHEY and SMNVEV (reference sequence). The CDR3 DNA sequence: TGTGCCAGCAGTTTAAGGGGAGGTGGTTCACCCCTCCACTTT. This gives the protein CASSLRGGGSPLHF.

This chain connects TRBV7-6 to TRBJ1-3; the match to TRBD1 covers 8 bases. Germline CDR1 SGHVS, CDR2 FNYEAQ. There are 17 residues in the CDR3. V lost 5 bases to trimming and J lost 2 bases; unmatched junction nucleotides: 11. The CDR3 bases are TGTGCCAGCAGCAATACCGAGACAGGGGTCCCTGGAAACACCATATATTTT. Its translation is CASSNTETGVPGNTIYF.

The chain joins TRBV27 to TRBJ2-5, with 13 bases aligning to TRBD2. V dropped 6 bases and J dropped 4; count of bases not matched to a gene: 11. This CDR3 is built from 17 residues. Germline CDR1 and CDR2: MNHEY and SMNVEV (reference sequence). The CDR3 sequence is CASRAGTSGIRGETQYF. The DNA of the CDR3 is TGTGCCAGCAGGGCCGGGACTAGCGGGATCCGGGGAGAGACCCAGTACTTC.

This chain joins TRBV18 and TRBJ2-1; 11 bases are a match to TRBD2. V dropped 3 bases and J dropped 1; count of bases not matched to a gene: 5. This CDR3 comprises 17 residues. Germline V gene data show CDR1 as KGHSH and CDR2 as LQKENI. The CDR3 DNA reads as TGTGCCAGCTCACCTACCCCTAGCGGGAGGTCCTACAATGAGCAGTTCTTC. Amino acids: CASSPTPSGRSYNEQFF.

The chain combines TRBV2 with TRBJ2-3; 8 positions match TRBD1. Germline V gene sequence: CDR1 SNHLY, CDR2 FYNNEI. The junction had 5 bases not matched to a gene; V was cut back by 7 bases and J by 2 bases. The CDR3 spans 14 residues. The DNA of the CDR3 is TGTGCCAGCATCGGACAGGGACCCACAGATACGCAGTATTTT. This translates into CASIGQGPTDTQYF.

The chain links TRBV11-2 to TRBJ2-5; possibly TRBD1 for D (6 bases). The CDR3 is made up of 14 amino acids. The germline CDR1 and CDR2 sequences are SGHAT and FQNNGV. The germline V and J ends were trimmed by 5 bases and 1 base, with 11 bases remaining between them. CDR3 in amino acids: CASSLLGGQETQYF. CDR3 sequence (DNA): TGTGCCAGCAGCCTATTAGGGGGCCAAGAGACCCAGTACTTC.

The chain joins TRBV6-6 to TRBJ1-6; the D gene is possibly TRBD1 (5 bases). Germline assignment: CDR1 MNHNY and CDR2 SVGAGI (reference sequence). This CDR3 has 13 residues. The ends were cut back, 2 bases at V and 8 bases at J, with 7 bases in the middle. CDR3 in amino acids: CASSYPRDSPLHF. Written as DNA, the CDR3 is TGTGCCAGCAGTTACCCCAGGGATTCACCCCTCCACTTT.

The chain combines TRBV5-1 with TRBJ2-3; 11 bases are a match to TRBD1. Losses at the gene ends were 4 bases for V and 5 bases for J; bases not matched to a gene: 6. The germline CDR1 and CDR2 sequences are SGHRS and YFSETQ. The CDR3 length is 15 residues. CDR3 loop: CASSEDRGLGDTQYF. Written as DNA, the CDR3 is TGCGCCAGCAGCGAGGACAGGGGGCTCGGAGATACGCAGTATTTT.

V gene TRBV2 combines with J gene TRBJ1-1; D possibly corresponds to TRBD1 (6 bases). The CDR3 is 14 residues long. Trimming cost V 6 bases and J 4 bases, with 15 bases left between them. The germline V gene has CDR1 SNHLY and CDR2 FYNNEI. Here the CDR3 reads CASSSQGPFTEAFF. The CDR3 DNA reads as TGTGCCAGCAGCTCACAGGGACCCTTCACTGAAGCTTTCTTT.

This rearrangement joins TRBV7-3 to TRBJ1-1, with 7 bases identical to TRBD1. CDR3 size: 14 residues. Losses at the gene ends were 4 bases for V and 3 bases for J; bases not matched to a gene: 5. In germline, CDR1 is SGHTA, CDR2 FQGTGA. CDR3 coding DNA: TGTGCCAGCAGCTCGACAGGGCTAGACACTGAAGCTTTCTTT. As protein: CASSSTGLDTEAFF.